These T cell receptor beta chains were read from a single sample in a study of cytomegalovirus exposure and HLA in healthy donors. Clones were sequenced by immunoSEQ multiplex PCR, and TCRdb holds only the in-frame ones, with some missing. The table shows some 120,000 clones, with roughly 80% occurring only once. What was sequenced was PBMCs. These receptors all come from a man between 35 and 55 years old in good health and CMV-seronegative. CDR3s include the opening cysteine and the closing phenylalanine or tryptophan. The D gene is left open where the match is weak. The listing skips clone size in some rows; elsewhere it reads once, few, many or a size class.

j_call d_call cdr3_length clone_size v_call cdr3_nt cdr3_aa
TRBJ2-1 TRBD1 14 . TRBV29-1 TGCAGCGTTGGAATACAGGGGGCGCTGAATGAGCAGTTCTTC CSVGIQGALNEQFF
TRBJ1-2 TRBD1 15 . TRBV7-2 TGTGCCAGCAGCCTACAGGGGGCGACTAACTATGGCTACACCTTC CASSLQGATNYGYTF
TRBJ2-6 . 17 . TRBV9 TGTGCCAGCGCCAGGGCTCACCCCACCTCTGGGGCCAACGTCCTGACTTTC CASARAHPTSGANVLTF
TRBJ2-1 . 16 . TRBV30 TGTGCCTCCCATGGGGGTAGCGGCAAATCCTACAATGAGCAGTTCTTC CASHGGSGKSYNEQFF
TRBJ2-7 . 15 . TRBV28 TGTGCCAGCAGAGAAAACAGCATTCCCTGGAACGAGCAGTACTTC CASRENSIPWNEQYF
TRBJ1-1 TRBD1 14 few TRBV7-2 TGTGCCAGCAGCTCCAGGACAGGGAACACTGAAGCTTTCTTT CASSSRTGNTEAFF
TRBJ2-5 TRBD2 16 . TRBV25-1 TGTGCCAGCAGCCTAGAACTAGCGGGGATTGGGGAGACCCAGTACTTC CASSLELAGIGETQYF
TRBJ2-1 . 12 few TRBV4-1 TGCGCCAGCAGCCCCCTCGGCAATGAGCAGTTCTTC CASSPLGNEQFF
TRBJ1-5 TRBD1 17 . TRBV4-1 TGCGCCAGCAGCCAAACTACAGGGGGCGAGTGGGTTCAGCCCCAGCATTTT CASSQTTGGEWVQPQHF
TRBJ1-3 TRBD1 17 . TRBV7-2 TGTGCCAGCAGCTTAGAGACAGGGTATGTCTCTGGAAACACCATATATTTT CASSLETGYVSGNTIYF
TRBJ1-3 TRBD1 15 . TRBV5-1 TGCGCCAGCAGCTGGACAGGGGTGGCTGGAAACACCATATATTTT CASSWTGVAGNTIYF
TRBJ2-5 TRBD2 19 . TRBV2 TGTGCCAGCAGCCCACCTCCGGGACTAGCGGGAGGGCGGGGGGGGACCCAGTACTTC CASSPPPGLAGGRGGTQYF
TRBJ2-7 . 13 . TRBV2 TGTGCCAGCATAGGAGCGGCTCACTACGAGCAGTACTTC CASIGAAHYEQYF
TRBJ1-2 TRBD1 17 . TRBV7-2 TGTGCCAGCAGCCCCACCCCCGGGACAGGGGGCGTAAACGGCTACACCTTC CASSPTPGTGGVNGYTF
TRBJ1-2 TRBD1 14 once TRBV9 TGTGCCAGCAGTAACCGAGGGGGCGGCTATGGCTACACCTTC CASSNRGGGYGYTF
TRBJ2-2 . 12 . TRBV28 TGTGCCAGCAGTTCCCTAACCGGGGAGCTGTTTTTT CASSSLTGELFF
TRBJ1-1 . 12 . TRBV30 TGTGCCTGGAACAGGCGGAACACTGAAGCTTTCTTT CAWNRRNTEAFF
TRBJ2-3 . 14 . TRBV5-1 TGCGCCAGCGGTCCGGCTAGGAGCACAGATACGCAGTATTTT CASGPARSTDTQYF
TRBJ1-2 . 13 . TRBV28 TGTGCCAGCAGTGCCCCTTTGGGGCTAGGCTACACCTTC CASSAPLGLGYTF
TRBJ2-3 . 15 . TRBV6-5 TGTGCCAGCAGTTACTCGTCAGGGGAGGGCGATACGCAGTATTTT CASSYSSGEGDTQYF
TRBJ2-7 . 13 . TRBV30 TGTGCCTGGAGTGGAACCCCGCGGGCCGAGCAGTACTTC CAWSGTPRAEQYF
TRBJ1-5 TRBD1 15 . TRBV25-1 TGTGCCAGCAGTGAAGGGACAGGGGACAATCAGCCCCAGCATTTT CASSEGTGDNQPQHF
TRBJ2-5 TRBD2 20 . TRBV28 TGTGCCAGCAGTTTAGGGAGGGTTACTAGCGGACTCAAAGTCTCAGAGACCCAGTACTTC CASSLGRVTSGLKVSETQYF
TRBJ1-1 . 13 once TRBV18 TGTGCCAGCTCCCCAAGCCAGAACACTGAAGCTTTCTTT CASSPSQNTEAFF
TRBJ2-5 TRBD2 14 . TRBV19 TGTGCCAGTAGTAGGTCTAGCGGGAGGGAGACCCAGTACTTC CASSRSSGRETQYF
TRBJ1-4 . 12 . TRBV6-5 TGTGCCAGCAGTCCCTCGGGGGAAAAACTGTTTTTT CASSPSGEKLFF
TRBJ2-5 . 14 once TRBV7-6 TGTGCCAGCAGCTTCGGGGGGCTTAGAGAGACCCAGTACTTC CASSFGGLRETQYF
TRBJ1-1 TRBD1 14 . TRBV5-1 TGCGCCAGCAGCTTAGGGGGCTTGGACACTGAAGCTTTCTTT CASSLGGLDTEAFF
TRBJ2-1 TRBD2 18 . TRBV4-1 TGCGCCAGCAGCCAGGGGGGACTAGCGGGGGCGATCTACAATGAGCAGTTCTTC CASSQGGLAGAIYNEQFF
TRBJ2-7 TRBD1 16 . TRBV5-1 TGCGCCAGCAGCTCGCTTGGGATTACAGGGGGACACGAGCAGTACTTC CASSSLGITGGHEQYF
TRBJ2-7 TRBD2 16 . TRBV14 TGTGCCAGCAGTCATCTAGCGGGAGGGCCCCATAACGAGCAGTACTTC CASSHLAGGPHNEQYF
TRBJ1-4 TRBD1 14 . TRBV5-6 TGTGCCAGCAGCACCAGGGGGAAGGGTGAAAAACTGTTTTTT CASSTRGKGEKLFF
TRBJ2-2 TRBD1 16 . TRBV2 TGTGCCAGCAGAAGACAGGGGGCCGTGGGAGCCGGGGAGCTGTTTTTT CASRRQGAVGAGELFF
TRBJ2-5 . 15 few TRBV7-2 TGTGCCAGCAGCTTATCTGCGGGGGCCCAAGAGACCCAGTACTTC CASSLSAGAQETQYF
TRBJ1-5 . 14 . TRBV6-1 TGTGCCAGCAGCGGGGAGAGACCCAATCAGCCCCAGCATTTT CASSGERPNQPQHF
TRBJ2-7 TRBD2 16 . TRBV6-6 TGTGCCAGCAGTACGACCGGGACTAGCGGGAGCTACGAGCAGTACTTC CASSTTGTSGSYEQYF
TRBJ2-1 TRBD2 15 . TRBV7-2 TGTGCCAGCAGCGTCACTAGCGGAGCCTACAATGAGCAGTTCTTC CASSVTSGAYNEQFF
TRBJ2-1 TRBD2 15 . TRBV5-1 TGCGCCAGCACTTCCCTAGCGGGAACCTACAATGAGCAGTTCTTC CASTSLAGTYNEQFF